This T cell receptor (beta chain) was identified during a study of low-dose radiotherapy and immunotherapy resistance in tumors. As for the study in general: Cohort 1 got 0.5 Gy per fraction every 2 weeks, 6.5 Gy in total.

TRAV- and TRBV-specific primers, spanning alpha and beta chains, primed first-strand cDNA. Using a constant-region primer together with a V-primer adapter, TCRs were subjected to 15 to 20 PCR cycles of amplification. MiXCR was run by TCRdb on the reads, yielding one entry per CDR3 protein. The sample lists tens of thousands of distinct CDR3 sequences, around 21% seen once, with roughly 8.3% in the top ten. Time point specified: after trial treatment. The treatment here: LDRT plus nivolumab, ipilimumab, low-dose cyclophosphamide and aspirin (RACIN trial). Trimming left V 6 bases short and J 0 bases short, with 12 bases between. The CDR3 is 14 amino acids. At least ten counts were recorded for this clonotype.

Here the sequenced sample was PBMCs, taken after low-dose radiotherapy plus immunotherapy. The V and J genes are TRBV12-3 or TRBV12-4 and TRBJ2-7; D might be TRBD1 or TRBD2, each matching 5 bases. This sequence was found in a female donor with ovarian cancer. The DNA of the CDR3 is TGTGCCAGCAGGGGGACGGGAAGCTCCTACGAGCAGTACTTC. Protein sequence: CASRGTGSSYEQYF.